The sample holds many counts of the clone carrying this T cell receptor beta chain. Its matching antigen is unknown. Its ends do not fully match the called genes, so a read error is possible. The sample is drawn from a study of spatial heterogeneity in lung cancer. The presence of a unique molecular identifier marked each TCR cDNA molecule. TCRdb recomputed calls from the 5' RACE reads with MiXCR, one row per CDR3 protein. The sample shows approximately 92,000 distinct CDR3 sequences, more than 10% of them seen only once. This CDR3 region has 9 residues. Germline values: CDR1 SGHTA, CDR2 FQGNSA. Study results and caveats: Whereas they appeared in blood less at follow-up, ubiquitous expanded tumor TCRs appeared there more at resection.

Time point given: sample taken at primary tumor resection. Tumor, nontumor lung or frozen PBMC supplied whole RNA, sequenced without sorting. Patients with untreated early-stage non-small cell lung cancer, numbering around 71, were the donors. This sequence originates from a male donor with early-stage non-small cell lung cancer. This sequence joins TRBV7-2 and TRBJ2-3, with D tentatively TRBD1 (6 bases). The sequencing used PBMCs, collected at surgery. The chain's CDR3 is CASGKQGIF. The CDR3 nucleotides read TGTGCCAGCGGCAAACAGGGTATATTT.